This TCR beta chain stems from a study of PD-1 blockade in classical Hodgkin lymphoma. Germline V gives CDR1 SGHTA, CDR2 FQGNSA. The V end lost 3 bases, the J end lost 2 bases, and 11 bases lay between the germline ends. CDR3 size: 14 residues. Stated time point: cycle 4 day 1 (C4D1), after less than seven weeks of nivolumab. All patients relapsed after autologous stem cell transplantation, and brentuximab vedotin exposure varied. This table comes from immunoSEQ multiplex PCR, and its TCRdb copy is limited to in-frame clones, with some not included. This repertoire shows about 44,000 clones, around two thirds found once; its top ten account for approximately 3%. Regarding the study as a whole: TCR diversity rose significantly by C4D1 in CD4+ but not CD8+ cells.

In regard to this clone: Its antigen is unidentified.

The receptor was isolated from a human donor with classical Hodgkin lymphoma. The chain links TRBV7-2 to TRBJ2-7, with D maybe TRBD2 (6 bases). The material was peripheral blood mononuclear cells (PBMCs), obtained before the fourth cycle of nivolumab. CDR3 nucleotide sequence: TGTGCCAGCAGCTTGCAGGGACTCCCCTACGAGCAGTACTTC. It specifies CASSLQGLPYEQYF.